The following is a T cell receptor (beta chain) sequence with its context. Its antigen is unidentified. Recipients boosted at about 4 weeks or about 12 weeks are pooled. Between the trimmed V and J ends, which lost 7 bases and 0 bases, there was a span of 13 bases. From germline, CDR1 is SGHAT and CDR2 FQNNGV. The CDR3 runs 15 residues. This specimen comes from a study of T cell responses to AZD1222 COVID-19 vaccine. Study results and limitations: It should be noted that donors were predominantly white British and more often female, and clonal diversity was possibly underestimated.

Profiling relied on immunoSEQ multiplex PCR, and the TCRdb table lists in-frame clones only, not all of them. The data hold 120,000 to 150,000 clones, with 92% observed a single time. The chain is built from TRBV11-2 and TRBJ2-4, with D perhaps TRBD1 or TRBD2 (5 bases each). Sequenced material: peripheral blood, taken 28 days after the second AZD1222 dose. The clonotype was recovered from an adult who received the AZD1222 COVID-19 vaccine. The CDR3 loop is CASTRGSLAKNIQYF. The CDR3 coding sequence is TGTGCCAGCACCCGGGGCAGCCTAGCCAAAAACATTCAGTACTTC.